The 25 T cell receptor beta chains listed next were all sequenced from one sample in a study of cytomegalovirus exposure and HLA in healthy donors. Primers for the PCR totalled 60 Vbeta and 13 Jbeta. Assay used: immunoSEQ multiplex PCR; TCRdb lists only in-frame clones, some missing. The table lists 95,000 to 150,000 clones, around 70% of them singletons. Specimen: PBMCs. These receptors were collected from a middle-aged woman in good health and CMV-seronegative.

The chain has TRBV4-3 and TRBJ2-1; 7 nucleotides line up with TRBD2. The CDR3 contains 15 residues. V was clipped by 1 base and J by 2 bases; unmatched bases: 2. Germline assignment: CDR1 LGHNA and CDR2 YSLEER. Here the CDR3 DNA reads TGCGCCAGCAGCCAAGGCCTAGCGGCCTACAATGAGCAGTTCTTC. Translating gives CASSQGLAAYNEQFF.

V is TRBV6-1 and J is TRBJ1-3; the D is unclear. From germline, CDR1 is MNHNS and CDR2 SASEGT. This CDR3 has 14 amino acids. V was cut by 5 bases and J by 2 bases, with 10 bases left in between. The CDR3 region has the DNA TGTGCCAGCAGTTTGGCCGGGGCTGGAAACACCATATATTTT. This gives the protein CASSLAGAGNTIYF.

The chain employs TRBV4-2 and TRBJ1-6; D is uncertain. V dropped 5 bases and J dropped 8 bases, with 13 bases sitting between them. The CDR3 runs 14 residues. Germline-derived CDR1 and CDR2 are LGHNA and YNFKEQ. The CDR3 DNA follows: TGTGCCAGCAGCACAGAGGGTTACGATTCACCCCTCCACTTT. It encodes CASSTEGYDSPLHF.

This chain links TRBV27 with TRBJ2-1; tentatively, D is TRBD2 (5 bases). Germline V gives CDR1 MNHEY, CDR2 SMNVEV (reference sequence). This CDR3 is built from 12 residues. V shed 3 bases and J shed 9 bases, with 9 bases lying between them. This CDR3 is CASSLRRSEQFF. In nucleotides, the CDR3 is TGTGCCAGCAGTTTGCGGAGGAGTGAGCAGTTCTTC.

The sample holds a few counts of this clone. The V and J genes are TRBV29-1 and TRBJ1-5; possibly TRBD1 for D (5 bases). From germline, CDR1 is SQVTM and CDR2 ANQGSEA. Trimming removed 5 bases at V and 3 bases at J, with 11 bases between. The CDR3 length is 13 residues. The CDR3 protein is CSVLTGLNQPQHF. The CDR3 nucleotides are TGCAGCGTTCTTACAGGTCTCAATCAGCCCCAGCATTTT.

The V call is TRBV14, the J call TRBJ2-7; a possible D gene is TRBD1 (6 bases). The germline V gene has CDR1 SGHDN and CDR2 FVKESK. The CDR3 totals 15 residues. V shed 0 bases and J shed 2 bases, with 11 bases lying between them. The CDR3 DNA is TGTGCCAGCAGCCAAGAATTAGGGGGACCCTACGAGCAGTACTTC. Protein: CASSQELGGPYEQYF.

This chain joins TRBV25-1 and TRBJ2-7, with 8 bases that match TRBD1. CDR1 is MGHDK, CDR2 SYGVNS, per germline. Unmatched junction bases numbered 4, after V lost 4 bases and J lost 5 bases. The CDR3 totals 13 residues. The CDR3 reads CASSGAGGDEQYF. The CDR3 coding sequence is TGTGCCAGCAGTGGGGCAGGGGGCGACGAGCAGTACTTC.

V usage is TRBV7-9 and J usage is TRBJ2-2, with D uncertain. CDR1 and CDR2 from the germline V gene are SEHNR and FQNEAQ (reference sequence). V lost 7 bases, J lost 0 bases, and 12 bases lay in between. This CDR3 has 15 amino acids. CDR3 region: CASTPFLTNTGELFF. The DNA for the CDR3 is TGTGCCAGCACCCCTTTCCTAACGAACACCGGGGAGCTGTTTTTT.

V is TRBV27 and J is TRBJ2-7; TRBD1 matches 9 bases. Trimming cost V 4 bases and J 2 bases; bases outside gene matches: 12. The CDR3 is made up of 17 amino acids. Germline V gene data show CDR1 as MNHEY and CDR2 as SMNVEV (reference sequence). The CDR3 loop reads CASSYWGGTGRTYEQYF. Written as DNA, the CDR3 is TGTGCCAGCAGTTATTGGGGCGGGACAGGGCGGACCTACGAGCAGTACTTC.

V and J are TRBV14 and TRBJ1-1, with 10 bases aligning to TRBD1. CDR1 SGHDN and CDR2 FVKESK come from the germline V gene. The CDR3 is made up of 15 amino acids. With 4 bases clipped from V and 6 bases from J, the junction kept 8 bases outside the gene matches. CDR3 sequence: CASSPRQGAASEAFF. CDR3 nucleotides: TGTGCCAGCAGCCCACGACAGGGGGCGGCTTCTGAAGCTTTCTTT.

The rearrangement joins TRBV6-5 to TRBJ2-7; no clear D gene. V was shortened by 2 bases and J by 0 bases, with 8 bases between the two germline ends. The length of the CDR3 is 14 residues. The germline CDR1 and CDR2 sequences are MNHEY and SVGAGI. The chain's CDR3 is CASSYRSYSYEQYF. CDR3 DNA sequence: TGTGCCAGCAGTTACAGGAGCTACTCCTACGAGCAGTACTTC.

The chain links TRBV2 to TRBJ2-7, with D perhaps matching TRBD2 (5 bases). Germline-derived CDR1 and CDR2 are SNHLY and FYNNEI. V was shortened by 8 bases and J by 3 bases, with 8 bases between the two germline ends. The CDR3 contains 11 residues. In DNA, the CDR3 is TGTGCCAGCGGACTGGTCTACGAGCAGTACTTC. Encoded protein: CASGLVYEQYF.

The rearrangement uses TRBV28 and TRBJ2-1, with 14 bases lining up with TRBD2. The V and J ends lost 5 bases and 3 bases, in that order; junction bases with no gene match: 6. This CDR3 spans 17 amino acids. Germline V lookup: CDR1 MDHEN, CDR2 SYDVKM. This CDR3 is CASSQGLAGDLYNEQFF. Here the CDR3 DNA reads TGTGCCAGCAGTCAGGGACTAGCGGGAGACCTCTACAATGAGCAGTTCTTC.

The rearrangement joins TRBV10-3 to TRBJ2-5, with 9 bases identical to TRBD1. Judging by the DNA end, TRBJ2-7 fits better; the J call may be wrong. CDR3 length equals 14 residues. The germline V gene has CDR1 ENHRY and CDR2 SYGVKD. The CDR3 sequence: CAIGDRGVSYEQYF. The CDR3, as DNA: TGTGCCATCGGCGACAGGGGGGTCTCCTACGAGCAGTACTTC.

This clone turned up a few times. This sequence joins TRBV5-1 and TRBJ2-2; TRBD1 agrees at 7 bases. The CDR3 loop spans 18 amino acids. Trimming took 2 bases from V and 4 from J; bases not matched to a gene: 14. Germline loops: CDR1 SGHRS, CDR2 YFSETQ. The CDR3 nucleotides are TGCGCCAGCAGCTTCGGACAGGTGCCCCGGTCTGGCACCGGGGAGCTGTTTTTT. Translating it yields CASSFGQVPRSGTGELFF.

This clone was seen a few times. The chain's CDR3 is CASSVAQWTGPMNEQFF. In DNA form, the CDR3 reads TGTGCCAGCAGCGTAGCCCAATGGACAGGGCCTATGAATGAGCAGTTCTTC. The chain recombines TRBV9 with TRBJ2-1; 8 nucleotides align to TRBD1. This CDR3 region has 17 residues. After removal of 0 bases from V and 7 bases from J, the junction contained 12 bases not matched to a gene. Per germline, CDR1 SGDLS and CDR2 YYNGEE.

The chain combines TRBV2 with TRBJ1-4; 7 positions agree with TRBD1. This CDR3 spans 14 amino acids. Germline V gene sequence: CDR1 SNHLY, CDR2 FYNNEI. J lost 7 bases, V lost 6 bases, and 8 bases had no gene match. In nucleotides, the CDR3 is TGTGCCAGCAGATTAACAGGGGCATTTGAAAAACTGTTTTTT. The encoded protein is CASRLTGAFEKLFF.

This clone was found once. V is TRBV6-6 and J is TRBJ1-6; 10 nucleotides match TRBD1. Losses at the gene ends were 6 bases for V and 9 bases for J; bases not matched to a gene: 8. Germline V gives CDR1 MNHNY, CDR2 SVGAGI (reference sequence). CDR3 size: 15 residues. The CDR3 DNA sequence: TGTGCCAGCAGACCAACCGGGACAGGGGTTTCACCCCTCCACTTT. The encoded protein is CASRPTGTGVSPLHF.

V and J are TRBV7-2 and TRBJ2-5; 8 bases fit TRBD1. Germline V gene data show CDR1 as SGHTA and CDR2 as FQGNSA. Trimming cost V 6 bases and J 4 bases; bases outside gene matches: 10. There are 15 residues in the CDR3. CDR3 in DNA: TGTGCCAGCAGAGCGGACAGGGCTGCTAGAGAGACCCAGTACTTC. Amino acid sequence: CASRADRAARETQYF.

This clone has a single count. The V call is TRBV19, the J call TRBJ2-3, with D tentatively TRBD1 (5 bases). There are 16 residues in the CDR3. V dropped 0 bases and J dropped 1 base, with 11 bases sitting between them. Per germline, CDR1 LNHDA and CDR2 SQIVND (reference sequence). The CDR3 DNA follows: TGTGCCAGTAGTATAGATTTGGGGCAGGGCACAGATACGCAGTATTTT. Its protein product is CASSIDLGQGTDTQYF. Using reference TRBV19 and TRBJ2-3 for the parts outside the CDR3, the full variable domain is DGGITQSPKYLFRKEGQNVTLSCEQNLNHDAMYWYRQDPGQGLRLIYYSQIVNDFQKGDIAEGYSVSREKKESFPLTVTSAQKNPTAFYLCASSIDLGQGTDTQYFGPGTRLTVL.

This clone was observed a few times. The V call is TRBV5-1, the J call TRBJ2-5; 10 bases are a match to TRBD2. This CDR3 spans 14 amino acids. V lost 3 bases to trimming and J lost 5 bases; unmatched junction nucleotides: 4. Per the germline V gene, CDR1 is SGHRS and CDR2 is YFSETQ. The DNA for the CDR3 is TGCGCCAGCAGCTCCCAGACTAGCGGGGAGACCCAGTACTTC. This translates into CASSSQTSGETQYF.

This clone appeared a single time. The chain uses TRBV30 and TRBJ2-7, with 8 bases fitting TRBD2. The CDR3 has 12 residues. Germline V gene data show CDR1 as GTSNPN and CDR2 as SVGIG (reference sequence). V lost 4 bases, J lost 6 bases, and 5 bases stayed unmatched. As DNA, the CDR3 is TGTGCCTGGACGCGGGAGGAACGCGAGCAGTACTTC. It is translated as CAWTREEREQYF.

This chain's CDR3 is CATSREQNYGYTF. CDR3 nucleotide sequence: TGTGCCACCAGCAGAGAGCAGAACTATGGCTACACCTTC. The chain has TRBV15 and TRBJ1-2; D gene ambiguous. Germline CDR1 and CDR2: LNHNV and YYDKDF (reference sequence). V lost 0 bases, J lost 2 bases, and 4 bases lay in between. The CDR3 is made up of 13 amino acids.

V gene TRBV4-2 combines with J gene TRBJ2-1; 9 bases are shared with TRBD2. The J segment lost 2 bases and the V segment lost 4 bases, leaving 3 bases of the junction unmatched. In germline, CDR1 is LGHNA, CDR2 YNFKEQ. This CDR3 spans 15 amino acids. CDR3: CASSPLAGTYNEQFF. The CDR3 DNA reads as TGTGCCAGCAGCCCCCTAGCGGGGACCTACAATGAGCAGTTCTTC.

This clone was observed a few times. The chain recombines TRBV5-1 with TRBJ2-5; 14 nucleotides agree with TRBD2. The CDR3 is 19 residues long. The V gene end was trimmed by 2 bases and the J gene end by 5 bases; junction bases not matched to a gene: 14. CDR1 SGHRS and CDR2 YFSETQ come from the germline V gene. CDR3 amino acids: CASSFNPGLAGVRAETQYF. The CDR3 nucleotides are TGCGCCAGCAGCTTCAACCCGGGACTAGCGGGGGTCCGAGCGGAGACCCAGTACTTC.